This T cell receptor beta chain was recorded in a study of blood T cell repertoires in COVID-19. Overall study: Samples came from the United States, Italy and Spain, spanning acute and convalescent COVID-19. PBMCs, B-cell-depleted T cells, or T cells were the source of the cDNA or gDNA that made up the material.

Produced via immunoSEQ multiplex PCR; TCRdb's table is partial and in-frame only. The data contain 95,000 to 150,000 clones, around nine tenths of them singletons. CDR3 length equals 14 residues. The germline V gene has CDR1 SGHTA and CDR2 FQGNSA. J was trimmed by 4 bases and V by 9 bases; bases with no gene match: 12. Sequencing input: peripheral blood. The clonotype originates from a woman in her fifties or sixties with active or convalescent COVID-19. The chain recombines TRBV7-2 with TRBJ2-7; TRBD2 matches at 7 bases. The CDR3 sequence: CARGVRRELYEQYF. The CDR3 nucleotides are TGTGCCAGGGGGGTTCGGCGGGAGTTATACGAGCAGTACTTC.